A selection of T cell receptor beta chains follows, all from one sample in a study. TCRdb re-called the RT-PCR reads with MiXCR, one entry per CDR3 protein. Here the sample spans fewer than 800,000 distinct CDR3 sequences, approximately 15% being singletons. What was sequenced was memory CD4+ T cells from blood. These receptors came from a female donor in good health, serving as a healthy control. Each CDR3 is given with its conserved first and last residue. The D gene is left open where the match is weak. Clone size appears in some rows only: once, few, many, or a class for an expanded clone.

D gene	J gene	clone size	V gene	CDR3 DNA	CDR3 protein
-	TRBJ1-6	-	TRBV3-1	TGTGCCAGCAGCCAAGACCGTCCCGTGGGGTGGTCACCCCTCCACTTT	CASSQDRPVGWSPLHF
TRBD1	TRBJ1-2	-	TRBV7-2	TGTGCCAGCAGCCCGAACCCAGGGGGCGCGGAAGGCTACACCTTC	CASSPNPGGAEGYTF
-	TRBJ2-3	-	TRBV20-1	TGCAGTGCTCCCCCGGGACAAACCACAGATACGCAGTATTTT	CSAPPGQTTDTQYF
-	TRBJ2-3	many	TRBV29-1	TGCAGCGTTGCGACAGGCCTGTCATCAGATACGCAGTATTTT	CSVATGLSSDTQYF
-	TRBJ1-6	-	TRBV30	TGTGCCTGGAGTGTCATTGGGGGTACTTCACCCCTCCACTTT	CAWSVIGGTSPLHF
-	TRBJ2-2	-	TRBV5-1	TGCGCCAGCAGCTTGGACGGGGGCGCGACCGGGGAGCTGTTTTTT	CASSLDGGATGELFF
-	TRBJ2-1	few	TRBV5-1	TGCGCCAGCAGCTTTGCTGTCGATCTCAATGAGCAGTTCTTC	CASSFAVDLNEQFF
TRBD2	TRBJ2-1	once	TRBV9	TGTGCCAGCAGCGTTAGCGGGAGCGGACACAATGAGCAGTTCTTC	CASSVSGSGHNEQFF
-	TRBJ1-5	few	TRBV6-2/TRBV6-3	TGTGCCAGCAACAATCAGCCCCAGCATTTT	CASNNQPQHF
TRBD2	TRBJ2-5	many	TRBV7-9	TGTGCCAGCAGCTTAACAAGCGGGGGGTTGCCCCAGTACTTC	CASSLTSGGLPQYF
TRBD2	TRBJ2-1	many	TRBV29-1	TGCAGCGTTTGGACTAGCGGGAGGGGTAAGAATGAGCAGTTCTTC	CSVWTSGRGKNEQFF
TRBD2	TRBJ2-1	many	TRBV6-5	TGTGCCAGCAAGCGACTAGCGGGAGATGAGCAGTTCTTC	CASKRLAGDEQFF
-	TRBJ1-1	-	TRBV7-2	TGTGCCAGCAGCTTAATCCATTCAGACACTGAAGCTTTCTTT	CASSLIHSDTEAFF
-	TRBJ2-3	few	TRBV7-3	TGTGCCAGCAGCTTGCTCCCTCTAGCAATAACAGATACGCAGTATTTT	CASSLLPLAITDTQYF
-	TRBJ2-3	-	TRBV27	TGTGCCAGCAGTTTATTGGCTAGCCCGCCCACAGATACGCAGTATTTT	CASSLLASPPTDTQYF
-	TRBJ2-1	few	TRBV6-1	TGTGCCATCGGGGACCGGGGGGCGAATGAGCAGTTCTTC	CAIGDRGANEQFF
-	TRBJ2-1	many	TRBV6-5	TGTGCCAGCGGGATTAGCGAGAGCTCCTACAATGAGCAGTTCTTC	CASGISESSYNEQFF
-	TRBJ2-2	many	TRBV10-3	TGTGCCATCAGTGACGGTCTGCTAACGAACACCGGGGAGCTGTTTTTT	CAISDGLLTNTGELFF
-	TRBJ2-3	many	TRBV29-1	TGCAGCGTTTTGGAGGGGACAGTTACGCAGTATTTT	CSVLEGTVTQYF
-	TRBJ1-2	-	TRBV6-1	TGTGCCAGCAGTGATCCCCAACGCACCTATGGCTACACCTTC	CASSDPQRTYGYTF
TRBD2	TRBJ2-4	few	TRBV4-3	TGCGCCAGCAGCCAAGATTTTGCGGGGGGGGGCCACATTCAGTACTTC	CASSQDFAGGGHIQYF
-	TRBJ2-1	few	TRBV30	TGTGCCTGGAGTGTAAGTTCGGGGTTCCGTGAGCAGTTCTTC	CAWSVSSGFREQFF
-	TRBJ2-1	few	TRBV5-5	TGTGCCAGCAGCCCGGGACCGCCCGCCGAGCAGTTCTTC	CASSPGPPAEQFF
-	TRBJ1-2	few	TRBV18	TGTGCCAGCTCACGTAACGCCGGTTTTGACTATGGCTACACCTTC	CASSRNAGFDYGYTF
-	TRBJ2-2	many	TRBV27	TGTGCCAGCAGACGATTGGCCGGGGAGCTGTTTTTT	CASRRLAGELFF
-	TRBJ2-7	-	TRBV5-4	TGTGCCAGCAGCTTGGTGGGACCACCTACGCAGCAGTACTTC	CASSLVGPPTQQYF
-	TRBJ2-3	many	TRBV6-6	TGTGCCAGCAGTCCCCCTTCAGATACGCAGTATTTT	CASSPPSDTQYF
TRBD1	TRBJ2-7	few	TRBV20-1	TGCAGTGCTAGGGGACAGGGGGCTTTATTCTCCTACGAGCAGTACTTC	CSARGQGALFSYEQYF